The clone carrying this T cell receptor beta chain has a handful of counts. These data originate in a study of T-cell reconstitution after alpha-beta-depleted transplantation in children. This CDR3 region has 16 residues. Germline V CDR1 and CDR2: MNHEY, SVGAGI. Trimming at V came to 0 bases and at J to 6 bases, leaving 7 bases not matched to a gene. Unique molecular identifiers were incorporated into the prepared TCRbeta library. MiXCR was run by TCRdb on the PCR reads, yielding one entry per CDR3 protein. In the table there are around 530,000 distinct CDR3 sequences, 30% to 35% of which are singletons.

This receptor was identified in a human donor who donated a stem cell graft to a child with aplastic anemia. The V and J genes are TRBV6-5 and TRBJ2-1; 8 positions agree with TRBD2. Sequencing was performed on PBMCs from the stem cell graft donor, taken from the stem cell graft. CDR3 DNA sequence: TGTGCCAGCAGTTACTCTTCCAGCGGGAGTAGCAATGAGCAGTTCTTC. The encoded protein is CASSYSSSGSSNEQFF.